This T cell receptor beta chain stems from a study of control samples from healthy donors and cancer patients. CDR1 MNHNS and CDR2 SASEGT come from the germline V gene. V was clipped by 0 bases and J by 0 bases; unmatched bases: 5. The CDR3 has 18 residues. Produced via immunoSEQ multiplex PCR; TCRdb's table is partial and in-frame only. The sample contains tens of thousands of clones, about nine tenths of which appear only once. The specimen was blood. The receptor was derived from a woman aged 70 to 79 in good health. This chain connects TRBV6-1 to TRBJ1-6; TRBD1 matches 7 bases. CDR3 in DNA: TGTGCCAGCAGTGAAGCCAGGGGGACCCCCTCCTATAATTCACCCCTCCACTTT. Translating gives CASSEARGTPSYNSPLHF.